The rows below give T cell receptor beta chains drawn from one sample of a study of blood T cell repertoires in COVID-19. Some clones are missing from TCRdb's copy, which holds only in-frame ones; the method was immunoSEQ multiplex PCR. The data show about 38,000 clones, with nearly 90% seen just once and around 5.1% held by the top ten. Sequencing was performed on peripheral blood. The receptors originated from a man aged 55 to 70 with COVID-19, enrolled during active disease. CDR3s leave out the opening cysteine and the closing phenylalanine or tryptophan. Fields, in order: V gene, J gene, clone size, D gene, CDR3 length, CDR3 protein. D genes are given only for firm matches. Size values are once, few and many counts, or a class for expanded clones, and some rows have none.

V gene: TRBV29-1; J gene: TRBJ1-2; clone size: .; D gene: .; CDR3 length: 11; CDR3 protein: SVESPGRDGYT
V gene: TRBV18; J gene: TRBJ2-2; clone size: few; D gene: .; CDR3 length: 13; CDR3 protein: ASSLKTPTTGELF
V gene: TRBV13; J gene: TRBJ2-5; clone size: .; D gene: .; CDR3 length: 12; CDR3 protein: ASSFSRDSLTQY
V gene: TRBV2; J gene: TRBJ1-1; clone size: .; D gene: .; CDR3 length: 12; CDR3 protein: ASSGSQVNTEAF
V gene: TRBV19; J gene: TRBJ2-7; clone size: .; D gene: TRBD2; CDR3 length: 14; CDR3 protein: ASSWGVREGPHEQY
V gene: TRBV7-9; J gene: TRBJ1-1; clone size: .; D gene: .; CDR3 length: 16; CDR3 protein: ASSLLVSTATSNTEAF
V gene: TRBV11-2; J gene: TRBJ2-1; clone size: .; D gene: TRBD2; CDR3 length: 17; CDR3 protein: ASSLLIRRAGGPYNEQF
V gene: TRBV28; J gene: TRBJ2-7; clone size: once; D gene: .; CDR3 length: 12; CDR3 protein: ASSLFSRAYEQY
V gene: TRBV18; J gene: TRBJ2-3; clone size: .; D gene: TRBD1; CDR3 length: 14; CDR3 protein: ASSPRQGGSTDTQY
V gene: TRBV6-1; J gene: TRBJ1-2; clone size: .; D gene: TRBD1; CDR3 length: 14; CDR3 protein: ASSEYGTGGRNGYT
V gene: TRBV18; J gene: TRBJ1-1; clone size: .; D gene: .; CDR3 length: 10; CDR3 protein: ASSPPQGEAF
V gene: TRBV28; J gene: TRBJ2-7; clone size: .; D gene: TRBD1; CDR3 length: 13; CDR3 protein: ASSLLYRGVYEQY
V gene: TRBV28; J gene: TRBJ2-1; clone size: .; D gene: .; CDR3 length: 13; CDR3 protein: ASRRVRSSYNEQF
V gene: TRBV5-4; J gene: TRBJ2-3; clone size: .; D gene: TRBD2; CDR3 length: 13; CDR3 protein: ASSSWTSGTDTQY
V gene: TRBV7-9; J gene: TRBJ1-2; clone size: .; D gene: .; CDR3 length: 11; CDR3 protein: ASSLVAGYGYT
V gene: TRBV10-3; J gene: TRBJ1-5; clone size: .; D gene: .; CDR3 length: 14; CDR3 protein: AISESGQGSNQPQH
V gene: TRBV3-1/TRBV3-2; J gene: TRBJ2-7; clone size: .; D gene: TRBD2; CDR3 length: 14; CDR3 protein: ASSQGVGLVLLEQY
V gene: TRBV19; J gene: TRBJ1-2; clone size: once; D gene: TRBD1; CDR3 length: 14; CDR3 protein: ASSGGTGIANYGYT
V gene: TRBV2; J gene: TRBJ1-3; clone size: .; D gene: .; CDR3 length: 13; CDR3 protein: ASRLDSLRNITIY
V gene: TRBV30; J gene: TRBJ1-5; clone size: .; D gene: TRBD1; CDR3 length: 11; CDR3 protein: ATSPGQNQPQH
V gene: TRBV28; J gene: TRBJ1-1; clone size: .; D gene: TRBD1; CDR3 length: 11; CDR3 protein: ASSTPQGDEAF
V gene: TRBV10-3; J gene: TRBJ2-5; clone size: once; D gene: .; CDR3 length: 10; CDR3 protein: AISGQQETQY
V gene: TRBV5-1; J gene: TRBJ2-1; clone size: .; D gene: TRBD2; CDR3 length: 13; CDR3 protein: ASSLGGSGYNEQF
V gene: TRBV2; J gene: TRBJ2-7; clone size: .; D gene: .; CDR3 length: 10; CDR3 protein: ASIGTGTEQY
V gene: TRBV11-2; J gene: TRBJ2-7; clone size: .; D gene: .; CDR3 length: 10; CDR3 protein: ASRKLIHEQY
V gene: TRBV4-3; J gene: TRBJ1-2; clone size: .; D gene: .; CDR3 length: 12; CDR3 protein: ASSVRTGQGGYT
V gene: TRBV5-1; J gene: TRBJ2-1; clone size: .; D gene: .; CDR3 length: 12; CDR3 protein: ASSFREPGNEQF
V gene: TRBV6-5; J gene: TRBJ2-1; clone size: .; D gene: TRBD1; CDR3 length: 11; CDR3 protein: ASSLQGGYEQF
V gene: TRBV7-9; J gene: TRBJ1-3; clone size: .; D gene: .; CDR3 length: 13; CDR3 protein: ASSPRMAGGNTIY
V gene: TRBV5-1; J gene: TRBJ1-1; clone size: .; D gene: .; CDR3 length: 11; CDR3 protein: ASSLGEGTEAF
V gene: TRBV5-5; J gene: TRBJ2-7; clone size: .; D gene: TRBD1; CDR3 length: 15; CDR3 protein: ASSLGRLGTGPYEQY
V gene: TRBV19; J gene: TRBJ1-2; clone size: .; D gene: TRBD1; CDR3 length: 13; CDR3 protein: ASSPRQGRDYGYT
V gene: TRBV19; J gene: TRBJ1-5; clone size: .; D gene: .; CDR3 length: 10; CDR3 protein: ASSSVVWPQH
V gene: TRBV4-1; J gene: TRBJ1-1; clone size: .; D gene: TRBD1; CDR3 length: 17; CDR3 protein: ASSQAGGDSGEWGTEAF
V gene: TRBV6-5; J gene: TRBJ2-7; clone size: once; D gene: .; CDR3 length: 14; CDR3 protein: ASSYSSTLRTYEQY
V gene: TRBV6-6; J gene: TRBJ1-2; clone size: .; D gene: .; CDR3 length: 10; CDR3 protein: ASSSEIGGYT
V gene: TRBV28; J gene: TRBJ2-3; clone size: .; D gene: .; CDR3 length: 13; CDR3 protein: ASIQAGLATDTQY
V gene: TRBV29-1; J gene: TRBJ2-7; clone size: medium-sized; D gene: .; CDR3 length: 12; CDR3 protein: SALAETSSYEQY
V gene: TRBV27; J gene: TRBJ1-1; clone size: .; D gene: TRBD1; CDR3 length: 14; CDR3 protein: ASSSGTGFPNTEAF
V gene: TRBV28; J gene: TRBJ2-2; clone size: .; D gene: .; CDR3 length: 12; CDR3 protein: ASTEVADTGELF
V gene: TRBV14; J gene: TRBJ2-7; clone size: once; D gene: .; CDR3 length: 11; CDR3 protein: ASSPAGGVKQY
V gene: TRBV2; J gene: TRBJ1-4; clone size: .; D gene: .; CDR3 length: 15; CDR3 protein: ASSEVVTGLTNEKLF
V gene: TRBV4-1; J gene: TRBJ2-7; clone size: .; D gene: TRBD2; CDR3 length: 15; CDR3 protein: ASSQDPPSGLSYEQY
V gene: TRBV5-1; J gene: TRBJ2-3; clone size: .; D gene: TRBD2; CDR3 length: 14; CDR3 protein: ASSLSLAGAGDTQY
V gene: TRBV21-1; J gene: TRBJ2-2; clone size: .; D gene: .; CDR3 length: 16; CDR3 protein: ASSDSPDREKTGGELF
V gene: TRBV6-5; J gene: TRBJ2-1; clone size: few; D gene: .; CDR3 length: 13; CDR3 protein: ASSHSEGPYNEQF
V gene: TRBV20-1; J gene: TRBJ1-5; clone size: .; D gene: TRBD1; CDR3 length: 13; CDR3 protein: SASAGTGSNQPQH
V gene: TRBV20-1; J gene: TRBJ2-3; clone size: .; D gene: TRBD2; CDR3 length: 15; CDR3 protein: SASPPAGTSATDTQY
V gene: TRBV28; J gene: TRBJ1-2; clone size: .; D gene: .; CDR3 length: 14; CDR3 protein: ASKKGRASRLYGYT
V gene: TRBV19; J gene: TRBJ2-3; clone size: .; D gene: TRBD2; CDR3 length: 12; CDR3 protein: ATRLAGVVDTQY
V gene: TRBV2; J gene: TRBJ2-7; clone size: .; D gene: TRBD1; CDR3 length: 13; CDR3 protein: ASSPTRTGAGEQY
V gene: TRBV14; J gene: TRBJ2-2; clone size: .; D gene: TRBD2; CDR3 length: 15; CDR3 protein: ASSQEEYSGRAGEPF
V gene: TRBV11-3; J gene: TRBJ1-1; clone size: few; D gene: .; CDR3 length: 10; CDR3 protein: ASSLYSLGAF
V gene: TRBV7-9; J gene: TRBJ1-3; clone size: .; D gene: TRBD1; CDR3 length: 14; CDR3 protein: ASSQQGLYSGNTIY
V gene: TRBV5-1; J gene: TRBJ2-7; clone size: few; D gene: .; CDR3 length: 14; CDR3 protein: ASSLAPSGVSYEQY
V gene: TRBV9; J gene: TRBJ1-4; clone size: .; D gene: .; CDR3 length: 13; CDR3 protein: ASSVEDGANEKLF
V gene: TRBV27; J gene: TRBJ1-2; clone size: .; D gene: .; CDR3 length: 12; CDR3 protein: AISLPVEGSGYT
V gene: TRBV7-2; J gene: TRBJ2-7; clone size: .; D gene: TRBD1; CDR3 length: 11; CDR3 protein: ASSGDRGREQY
V gene: TRBV2; J gene: TRBJ2-4; clone size: .; D gene: TRBD2; CDR3 length: 12; CDR3 protein: ASRSGTSGVFWY